The sequence of this T cell receptor (beta chain) was determined in a study of CD8+ T cells in alopecia areata. The CDR3 extends over 16 amino acids. V lost 5 bases and J lost 4, with 18 bases in between. CDR1 and CDR2 (germline): MNHEY, SMNVEV (reference sequence). Points from the study as a whole: Resident alphabeta T-cell populations of normal skin are likewise subject to sequencing in scalp samples. On tofacitinib, scalp clonality and expanded CD8+ clones among top 100 fell significantly.

The treatment is: oral pan-JAK inhibitor, 5-10 mg twice daily. A FACSAria was used to sort CD4+ and CD8+ T cells. These cells came from PBMCs. In each case, RNA was isolated and then reverse transcribed into cDNA as the sequencing template. Generated by immunoSEQ multiplex PCR, the TCRdb table keeps only in-frame clones and is missing some. In the table there are around 110,000 clones, around 53% of which are singletons. The sample holds a few counts of this clone. Its antigen is undetermined. The clonotype was recovered from a human donor with alopecia areata. The chain uses TRBV27 and TRBJ2-1; unclear D gene. Sequenced material: CD8+ T cells sorted from blood, taken at week 24, from a patient treated with tofacitinib. The CDR3 sequence is CASSPSPPHGYNEQFF. DNA of the CDR3: TGTGCCAGCAGTCCGAGCCCTCCCCATGGGTACAATGAGCAGTTCTTC.